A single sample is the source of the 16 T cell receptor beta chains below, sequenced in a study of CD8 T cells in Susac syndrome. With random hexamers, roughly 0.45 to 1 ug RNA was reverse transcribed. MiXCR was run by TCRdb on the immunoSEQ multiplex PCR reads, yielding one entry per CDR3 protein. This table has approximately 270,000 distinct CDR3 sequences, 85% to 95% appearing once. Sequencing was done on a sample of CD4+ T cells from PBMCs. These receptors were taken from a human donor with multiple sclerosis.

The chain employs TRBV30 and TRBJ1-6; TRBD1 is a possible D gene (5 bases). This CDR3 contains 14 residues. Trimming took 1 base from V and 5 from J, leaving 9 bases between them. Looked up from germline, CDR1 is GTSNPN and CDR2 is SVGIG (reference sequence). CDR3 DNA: TGTGCCTGGAGTGCCGGGACGGATAATTCACCCCTCCACTTT. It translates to CAWSAGTDNSPLHF.

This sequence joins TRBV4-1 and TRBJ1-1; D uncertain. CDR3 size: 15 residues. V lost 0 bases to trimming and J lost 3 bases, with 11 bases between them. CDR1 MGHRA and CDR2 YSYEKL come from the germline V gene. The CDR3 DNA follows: TGCGCCAGCAGCCAAGAGGGCCTCAGTTACACTGAAGCTTTCTTT. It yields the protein CASSQEGLSYTEAFF.

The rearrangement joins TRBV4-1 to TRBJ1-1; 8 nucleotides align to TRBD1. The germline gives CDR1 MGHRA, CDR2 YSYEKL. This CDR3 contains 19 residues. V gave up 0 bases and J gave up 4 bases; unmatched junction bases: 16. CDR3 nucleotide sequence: TGCGCCAGCAGCCAAGATCGAGGACAGGGAGTTCTCCGGGTCACTGAAGCTTTCTTT. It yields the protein CASSQDRGQGVLRVTEAFF.

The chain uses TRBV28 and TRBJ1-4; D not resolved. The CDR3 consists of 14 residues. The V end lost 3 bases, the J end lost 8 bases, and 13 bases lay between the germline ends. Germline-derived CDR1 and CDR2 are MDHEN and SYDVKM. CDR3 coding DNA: TGTGCCAGCAGTTTGACCGTAGGGCGGGAAAAACTGTTTTTT. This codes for CASSLTVGREKLFF.

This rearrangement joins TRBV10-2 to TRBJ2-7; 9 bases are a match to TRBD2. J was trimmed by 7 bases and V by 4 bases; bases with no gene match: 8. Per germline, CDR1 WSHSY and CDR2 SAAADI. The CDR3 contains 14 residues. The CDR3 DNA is TGCGCCAGCAGTGGCGGCGGGGGGGCTGGGGAGCAGTACTTC. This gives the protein CASSGGGGAGEQYF.

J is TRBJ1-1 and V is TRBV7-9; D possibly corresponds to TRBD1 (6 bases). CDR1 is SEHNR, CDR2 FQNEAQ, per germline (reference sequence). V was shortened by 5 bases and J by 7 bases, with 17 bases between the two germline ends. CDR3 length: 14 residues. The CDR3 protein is CASSAIRGVGEAFF. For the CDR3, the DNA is TGTGCCAGCAGCGCTATCAGGGGAGTCGGTGAAGCTTTCTTT. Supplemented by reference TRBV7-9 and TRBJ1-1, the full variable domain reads DTGVSQNPRHKITKRGQNVTFRCDPISEHNRLYWYRQTLGQGPEFLTYFQNEAQLEKSRLLSDRFSAERPKGSFSTLEIQRTEQGDSAMYLCASSAIRGVGEAFFGQGTRLTVV.

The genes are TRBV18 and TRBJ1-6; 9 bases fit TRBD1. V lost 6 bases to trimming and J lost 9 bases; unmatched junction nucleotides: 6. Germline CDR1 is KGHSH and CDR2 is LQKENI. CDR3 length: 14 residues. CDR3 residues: CASSRDRESSPLHF. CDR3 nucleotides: TGTGCCAGCTCTCGGGACAGGGAGAGTTCACCCCTCCACTTT.

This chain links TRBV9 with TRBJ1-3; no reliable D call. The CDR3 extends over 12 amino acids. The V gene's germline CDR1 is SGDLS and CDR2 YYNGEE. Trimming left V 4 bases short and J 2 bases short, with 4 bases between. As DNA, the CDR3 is TGTGCCAGCAGCCCCCCTGGAAACACCATATATTTT. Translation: CASSPPGNTIYF.

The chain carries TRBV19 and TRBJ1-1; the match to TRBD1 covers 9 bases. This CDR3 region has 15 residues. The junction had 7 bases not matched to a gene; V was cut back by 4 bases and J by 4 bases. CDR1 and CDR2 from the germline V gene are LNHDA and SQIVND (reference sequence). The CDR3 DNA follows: TGTGCCAGTAGTACTGGACAGGGGAGTCGCACTGAAGCTTTCTTT. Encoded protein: CASSTGQGSRTEAFF.

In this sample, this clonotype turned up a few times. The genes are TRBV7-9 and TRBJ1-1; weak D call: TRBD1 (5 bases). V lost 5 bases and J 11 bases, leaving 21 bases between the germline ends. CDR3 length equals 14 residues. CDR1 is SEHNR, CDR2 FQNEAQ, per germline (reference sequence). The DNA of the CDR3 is TGTGCCAGCAGCCTAGTTCGGGAGGGGAGAGGGGCTTTCTTT. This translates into CASSLVREGRGAFF.

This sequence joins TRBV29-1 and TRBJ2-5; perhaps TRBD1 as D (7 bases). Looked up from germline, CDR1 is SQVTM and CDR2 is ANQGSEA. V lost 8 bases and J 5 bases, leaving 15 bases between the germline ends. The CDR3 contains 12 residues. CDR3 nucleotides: TGCAGCTCCCGGGACAGCGGGGAGACCCAGTACTTC. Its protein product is CSSRDSGETQYF.

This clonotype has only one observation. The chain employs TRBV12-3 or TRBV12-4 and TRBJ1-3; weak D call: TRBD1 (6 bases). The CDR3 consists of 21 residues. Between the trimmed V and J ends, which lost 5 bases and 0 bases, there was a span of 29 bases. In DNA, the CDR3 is TGTGCCAGCAGTCACAGGGTCAGAGGTTTTGGGGTGAAAATCTCTGGAAACACCATATATTTT. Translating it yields CASSHRVRGFGVKISGNTIYF.

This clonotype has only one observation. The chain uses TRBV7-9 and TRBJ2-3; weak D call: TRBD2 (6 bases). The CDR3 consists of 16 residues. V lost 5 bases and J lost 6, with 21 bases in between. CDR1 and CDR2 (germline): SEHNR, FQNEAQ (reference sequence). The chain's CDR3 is CASSVSGPPQPDTQYF. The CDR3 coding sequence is TGTGCCAGCAGCGTAAGCGGGCCACCGCAACCCGATACGCAGTATTTT.

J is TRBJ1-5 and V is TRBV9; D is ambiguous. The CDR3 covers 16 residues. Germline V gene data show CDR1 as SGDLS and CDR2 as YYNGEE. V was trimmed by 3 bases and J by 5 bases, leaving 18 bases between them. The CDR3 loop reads CASSATGGGIDQPQHF. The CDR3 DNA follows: TGTGCCAGCAGCGCGACTGGTGGAGGTATCGATCAGCCCCAGCATTTT.

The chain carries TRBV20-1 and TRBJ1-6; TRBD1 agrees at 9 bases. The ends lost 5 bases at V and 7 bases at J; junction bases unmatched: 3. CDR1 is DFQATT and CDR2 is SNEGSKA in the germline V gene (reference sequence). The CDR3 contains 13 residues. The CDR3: CSARDRANSPLHF. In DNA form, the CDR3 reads TGCAGTGCTCGGGACAGGGCAAATTCACCCCTCCACTTT.

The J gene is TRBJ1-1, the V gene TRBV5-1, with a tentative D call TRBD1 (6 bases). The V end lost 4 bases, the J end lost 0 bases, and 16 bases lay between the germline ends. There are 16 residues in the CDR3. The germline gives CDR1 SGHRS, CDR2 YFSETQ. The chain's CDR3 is CASSVDRPLMNTEAFF. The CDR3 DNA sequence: TGCGCCAGCAGCGTTGACAGGCCATTAATGAACACTGAAGCTTTCTTT.